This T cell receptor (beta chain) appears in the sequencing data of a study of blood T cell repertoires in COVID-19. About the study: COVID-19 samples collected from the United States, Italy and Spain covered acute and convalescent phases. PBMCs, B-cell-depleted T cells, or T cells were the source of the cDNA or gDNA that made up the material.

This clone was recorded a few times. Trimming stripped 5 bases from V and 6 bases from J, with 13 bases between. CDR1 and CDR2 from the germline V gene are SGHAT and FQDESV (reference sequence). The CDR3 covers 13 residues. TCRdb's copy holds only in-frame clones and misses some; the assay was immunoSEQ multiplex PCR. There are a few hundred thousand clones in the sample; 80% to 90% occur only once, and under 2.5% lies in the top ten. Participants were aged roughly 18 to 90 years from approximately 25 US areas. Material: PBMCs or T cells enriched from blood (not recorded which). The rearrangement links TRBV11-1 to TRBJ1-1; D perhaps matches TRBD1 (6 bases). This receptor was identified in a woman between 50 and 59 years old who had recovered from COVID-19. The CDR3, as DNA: TGTGCCAGCAGCATCTACAGGGACCCTGAAGCTTTCTTT. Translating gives CASSIYRDPEAFF. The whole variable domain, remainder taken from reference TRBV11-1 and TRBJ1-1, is EAEVAQSPRYKITEKSQAVAFWCDPISGHATLYWYRQILGQGPELLVQFQDESVVDDSQLPKDRFSAERLKGVDSTLKIQPAELGDSAMYLCASSIYRDPEAFFGQGTRLTVV.